The sequence of this T cell receptor beta chain was determined in a study of T cells in Graves' hyperthyroidism and ophthalmopathy. The V end lost 6 bases, the J end lost 1 base, and 14 bases lay between the germline ends. Per the germline V gene, CDR1 is ENHRY and CDR2 is SYGVKD. CDR3 length equals 15 residues. General study results and limits: Most clonotypes expanded in the thyroid (above 0.001) were also present in blood. The model foresaw ophthalmopathy a median roughly 6.6 months prior to onset.

Regarding this clonotype: Antigen specificity is unknown.

Uncontrolled infections, other autoimmune diseases, pregnancy or lactation led to exclusion of patients. Diagnosis rested on symptoms, serum thyroxine and TRAb, thyroid ultrasound, and orbital computed tomography. Regions amplified from RNA transcripts were the TCR beta CDR3 regions. Researchers ran a first-round RT-PCR on the TCR CDR3 using the HTBI primer set. TCRdb used MiXCR to reprocess the multiplex PCR reads, holding one entry per CDR3 protein. Of fewer than 650,000 distinct CDR3 sequences listed, approximately 48% are singletons. The chain uses TRBV10-3 and TRBJ2-3, with D perhaps TRBD2 (5 bases). The receptor comes from an adult woman with Graves' disease, either hyperthyroidism or ophthalmopathy (not recorded which). The sample was peripheral blood or thyroid tissue (not recorded which). The CDR3 DNA sequence: TGTGCCATCAGAAACGACCTGAGGGGCACAGATACGCAGTATTTT. Translating it yields CAIRNDLRGTDTQYF.